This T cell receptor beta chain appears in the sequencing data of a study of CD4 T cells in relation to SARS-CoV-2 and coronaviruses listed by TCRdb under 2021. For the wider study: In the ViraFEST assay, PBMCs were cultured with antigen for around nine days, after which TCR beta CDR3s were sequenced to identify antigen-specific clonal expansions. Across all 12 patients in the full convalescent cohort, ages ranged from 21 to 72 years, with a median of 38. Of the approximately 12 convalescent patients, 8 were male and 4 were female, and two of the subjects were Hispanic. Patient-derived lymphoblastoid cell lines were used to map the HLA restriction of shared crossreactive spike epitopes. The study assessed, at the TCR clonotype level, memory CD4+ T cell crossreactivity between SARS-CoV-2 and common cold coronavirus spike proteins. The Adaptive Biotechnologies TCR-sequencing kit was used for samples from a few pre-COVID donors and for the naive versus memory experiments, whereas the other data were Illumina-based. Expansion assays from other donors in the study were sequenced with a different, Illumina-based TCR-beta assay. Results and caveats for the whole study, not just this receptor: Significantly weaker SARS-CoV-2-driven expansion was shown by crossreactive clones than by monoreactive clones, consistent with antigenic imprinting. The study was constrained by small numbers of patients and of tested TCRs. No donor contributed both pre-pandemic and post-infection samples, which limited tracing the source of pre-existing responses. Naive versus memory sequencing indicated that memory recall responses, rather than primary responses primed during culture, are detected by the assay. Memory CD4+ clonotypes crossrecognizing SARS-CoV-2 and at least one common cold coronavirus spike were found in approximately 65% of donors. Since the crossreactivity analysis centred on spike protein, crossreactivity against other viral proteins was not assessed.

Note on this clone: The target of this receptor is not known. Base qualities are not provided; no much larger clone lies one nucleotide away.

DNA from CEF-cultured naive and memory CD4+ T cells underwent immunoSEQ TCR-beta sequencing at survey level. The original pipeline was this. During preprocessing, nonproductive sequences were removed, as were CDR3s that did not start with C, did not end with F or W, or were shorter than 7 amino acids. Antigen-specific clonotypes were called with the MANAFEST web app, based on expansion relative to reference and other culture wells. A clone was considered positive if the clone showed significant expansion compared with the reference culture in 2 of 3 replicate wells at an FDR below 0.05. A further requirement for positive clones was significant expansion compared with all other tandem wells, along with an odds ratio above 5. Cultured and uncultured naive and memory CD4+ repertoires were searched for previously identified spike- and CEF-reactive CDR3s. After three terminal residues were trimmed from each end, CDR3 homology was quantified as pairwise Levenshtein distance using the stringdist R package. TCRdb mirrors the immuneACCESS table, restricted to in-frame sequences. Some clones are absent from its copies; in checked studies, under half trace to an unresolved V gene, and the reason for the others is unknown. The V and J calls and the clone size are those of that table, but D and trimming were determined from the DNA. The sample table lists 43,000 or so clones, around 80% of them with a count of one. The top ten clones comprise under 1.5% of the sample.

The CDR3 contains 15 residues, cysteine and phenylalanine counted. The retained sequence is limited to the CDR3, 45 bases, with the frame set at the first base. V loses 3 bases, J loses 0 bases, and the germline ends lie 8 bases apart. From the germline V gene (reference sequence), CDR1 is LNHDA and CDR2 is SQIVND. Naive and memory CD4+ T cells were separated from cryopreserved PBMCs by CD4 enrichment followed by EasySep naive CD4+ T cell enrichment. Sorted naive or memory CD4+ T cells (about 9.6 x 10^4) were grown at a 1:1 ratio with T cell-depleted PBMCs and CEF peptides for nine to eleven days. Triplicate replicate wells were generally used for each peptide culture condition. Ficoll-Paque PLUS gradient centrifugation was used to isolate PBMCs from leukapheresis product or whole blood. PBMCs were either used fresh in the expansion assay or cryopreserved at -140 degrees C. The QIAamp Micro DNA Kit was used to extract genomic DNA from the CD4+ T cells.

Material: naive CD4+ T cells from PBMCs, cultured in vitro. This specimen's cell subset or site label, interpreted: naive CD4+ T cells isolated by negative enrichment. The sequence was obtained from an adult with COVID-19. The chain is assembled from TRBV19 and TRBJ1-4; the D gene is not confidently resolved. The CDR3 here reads CASSIAGATNEKLFF. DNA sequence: TGTGCCAGTAGTATTGCCGGAGCAACTAATGAAAAACTGTTTTTT.